This paragraph reports one TCR beta chain. Seattle participants joined during active infection and were tracked over time. V lost 4 bases and J lost 6; bases outside the gene matches: 9. Per germline, CDR1 MNHEY and CDR2 SVGAGI. This CDR3 region has 14 residues. These data come from a study of blood T cell repertoires in COVID-19. Overall study: Sources were T cells, B-cell-depleted T cells, or PBMCs; the material itself was cDNA or gDNA.

The method was immunoSEQ multiplex PCR; TCRdb's version includes in-frame clones alone and lacks a portion of them. The sample has approximately 500,000 clones; approximately 88% are singletons. Specimen: peripheral blood. The receptor was isolated from a woman between 45 and 65 years old with COVID-19, enrolled during active disease. V and J are TRBV6-5 and TRBJ2-7; 7 nucleotides match TRBD1. In DNA, the CDR3 is TGTGCCAGCAGTTCCGCCCTCGACAGGGCCGAGCAGTACTTC. Translated, it gives CASSSALDRAEQYF.